This T cell receptor beta chain is drawn from a study of shared T cell receptors in the human thymus. This clone has more than one count but fewer than ten. Method: immunoSEQ multiplex PCR; TCRdb's copy keeps in-frame clones and lacks some. Here the sample spans approximately 660,000 clones, more than 75% being singletons. The sample was also reused in another study, on human thymus T cells. That study reports: Thymic samples were excised during corrective heart operations.

The sequenced sample was thymocytes. The source of this sequence is a boy in the first two years of life with a congenital heart defect.

The CDR3: CASSPSGTSDQETQYF. CDR3 DNA: TGTGCCAGCTCACCATCCGGGACTAGCGACCAAGAGACCCAGTACTTC. The chain joins TRBV18 to TRBJ2-5; 10 nucleotides line up with TRBD2. The germline V gene encodes CDR1 KGHSH and CDR2 LQKENI. This CDR3 comprises 16 residues. V was clipped by 2 bases and J by 0 bases; unmatched bases: 3.